These T cell receptor beta chains were read from a single sample in a study of T cell changes during pregnancy in multiple sclerosis. Libraries were prepared by immunoSEQ multiplex PCR; TCRdb keeps only in-frame clonotypes and omits some of them. The top ten hold about 0.93% of the sample, which has 70,000 to 90,000 clones, about 93% seen once. The sample consisted of peripheral blood, taken in the first trimester of pregnancy. These receptors all come from a female donor with multiple sclerosis, enrolled in a pregnancy study. Both conserved end residues are part of each CDR3. Fields, in order: J gene, D gene, V gene, clone size, CDR3 protein, CDR3 DNA. The D gene is left open where the match is weak. Clone size is shown for a subset of rows, as once, few, many or a class of expanded clone.

TRBJ2-7 TRBD1 TRBV5-1 NA CASSVTGAENEQYF TGCGCCAGCAGCGTGACAGGGGCTGAAAACGAGCAGTACTTC
TRBJ2-1 NA TRBV11-3 NA CASSSTGHRDEQFF TGTGCCAGCAGCTCGACGGGTCACAGGGATGAGCAGTTCTTC
TRBJ1-5 NA TRBV6-1 NA CASSEAGGSNQPQHF TGTGCCAGCAGTGAGGCCGGGGGAAGCAATCAGCCCCAGCATTTT
TRBJ2-3 TRBD1 TRBV5-4 once CASSSQGVGSDTQYF TGTGCCAGCAGCTCACAGGGGGTCGGGTCAGATACGCAGTATTTT
TRBJ1-5 NA TRBV6-5 NA CASRPGRMGNQPQHF TGTGCCAGCAGGCCCGGGAGGATGGGCAATCAGCCCCAGCATTTT
TRBJ1-4 NA TRBV9 NA CASSRSSQDKTEKLFF TGTGCCAGCAGCCGTAGCTCTCAGGACAAGACTGAAAAACTGTTTTTT
TRBJ1-2 NA TRBV7-2 NA CASSLRVGDNYGYTF TGTGCCAGCAGCTTAAGGGTCGGGGATAACTATGGCTACACCTTC
TRBJ2-1 NA TRBV9 NA CASSVVAGTPNNEQFF TGTGCCAGCAGCGTAGTCGCCGGGACTCCCAACAATGAGCAGTTCTTC
TRBJ2-5 NA TRBV6-5 NA CASSPEGSEETQYF TGTGCCAGCAGCCCGGAGGGTAGCGAAGAGACCCAGTACTTC
TRBJ2-1 TRBD2 TRBV7-3 NA CASSLRTPGLAVYNEQFF TGTGCCAGCAGCTTAAGGACACCGGGACTAGCGGTCTACAATGAGCAGTTCTTC
TRBJ1-3 NA TRBV2 NA CASSTSAGGSGNTIYF TGTGCCAGCAGTACCAGTGCGGGGGGCTCTGGAAACACCATATATTTT
TRBJ1-5 TRBD1 TRBV7-2 NA CASSSRGLINQPQHF TGTGCCAGCAGCTCCAGGGGGCTGATTAATCAGCCCCAGCATTTT
TRBJ2-2 TRBD2 TRBV7-9 NA CASSYGLADFNTGELFF TGTGCCAGCAGCTATGGACTAGCGGACTTTAACACCGGGGAGCTGTTTTTT
TRBJ2-6 NA TRBV19 NA CASSIEGSSGANVLTF TGTGCCAGTAGTATTGAGGGTAGCTCTGGGGCCAACGTCCTGACTTTC
TRBJ2-7 TRBD1 TRBV11-1 NA CASSSEQGYEQYF TGTGCCAGCAGCAGCGAACAGGGGTACGAGCAGTACTTC
TRBJ1-1 NA TRBV7-8 NA CASSFGEGGTEAFF TGTGCCAGCAGCTTTGGTGAAGGGGGCACTGAAGCTTTCTTT
TRBJ2-7 NA TRBV7-2 NA CASSLSPTSSYEQYF TGTGCCAGCAGCTTATCCCCCACCAGCTCCTACGAGCAGTACTTC
TRBJ2-1 TRBD2 TRBV7-2 NA CASSLGLAEYNEQFF TGTGCCAGCAGCTTAGGACTAGCGGAATACAATGAGCAGTTCTTC
TRBJ2-7 NA TRBV7-8 NA CASSFAGVSYEQYF TGTGCCAGCAGCTTCGCAGGGGTATCCTACGAGCAGTACTTC
TRBJ1-5 NA TRBV19 NA CASVQGGNQPQHF TGTGCCAGTGTACAGGGAGGCAATCAGCCCCAGCATTTT
TRBJ1-2 TRBD1 TRBV28 NA CASSLYFPDRGDYGYTF TGTGCCAGCAGTTTATACTTCCCGGACAGGGGCGACTATGGCTACACCTTC
TRBJ2-2 TRBD2 TRBV27 NA CASRPGLAGAANTGELFF TGTGCCAGCAGACCGGGACTAGCGGGAGCCGCGAACACCGGGGAGCTGTTTTTT
TRBJ1-2 NA TRBV28 NA CASGIKGYGYTF TGTGCCAGCGGGATTAAGGGGTATGGCTACACCTTC
TRBJ1-3 NA TRBV2 once CASSEGPGASGNTIYF TGTGCCAGCAGTGAAGGGCCAGGGGCCTCTGGAAACACCATATATTTT
TRBJ1-5 NA TRBV2 NA CASSGEFRGPDQPQHF TGTGCCAGCAGTGGGGAGTTTCGTGGGCCAGATCAGCCCCAGCATTTT
TRBJ1-2 NA TRBV4-1 NA CASSPQDTLGYGYTF TGCGCCAGCAGCCCTCAGGACACCCTGGGCTATGGCTACACCTTC
TRBJ2-6 TRBD1 TRBV9 NA CASRGQGLSGANVLTF TGTGCCAGCAGAGGACAGGGACTCTCTGGGGCCAACGTCCTGACTTTC
TRBJ1-5 TRBD1 TRBV18 NA CASSRQGGNQPQHF TGTGCCAGCTCGAGACAGGGCGGCAATCAGCCCCAGCATTTT
TRBJ1-5 NA TRBV6-1 few CASRENSFSNQPQHF TGTGCCAGCAGGGAAAACAGTTTTAGCAATCAGCCCCAGCATTTT
TRBJ2-1 TRBD1 TRBV27 NA CASSSYPGQDNEQFF TGTGCCAGCAGTTCCTACCCGGGACAGGACAATGAGCAGTTCTTC
TRBJ2-3 NA TRBV2 NA CASRRDSETDTQYF TGTGCCAGCAGACGGGACTCAGAAACAGATACGCAGTATTTT
TRBJ1-1 NA TRBV4-1 NA CASSQGRQRNTEAFF TGCGCCAGCAGCCAAGGCCGACAGAGGAACACTGAAGCTTTCTTT
TRBJ2-6 NA TRBV4-3 NA CASSQDRSSGANVLTF TGCGCCAGCAGCCAAGATCGCAGCTCTGGGGCCAACGTCCTGACTTTC
TRBJ2-3 NA TRBV7-2 once CASSPGGDTQYF TGTGCCAGCAGCCCCGGGGGAGATACGCAGTATTTT
TRBJ2-1 TRBD2 TRBV7-6 NA CASSPARLAGQQFF TGTGCCAGCAGCCCCGCTCGACTAGCGGGTCAGCAGTTCTTC
TRBJ2-1 TRBD2 TRBV7-3 NA CASSQAASGYYNEQFF TGTGCCAGCAGCCAAGCGGCTAGCGGGTACTACAATGAGCAGTTCTTC
TRBJ1-5 NA TRBV18 NA CASSPEGNQPQHF TGTGCCAGCTCACCAGAGGGCAATCAGCCCCAGCATTTT
TRBJ2-5 TRBD1 TRBV7-9 NA CATLDRGRQVQYF TGTGCCACCCTGGACAGGGGGCGCCAGGTCCAGTACTTC
TRBJ2-1 NA TRBV30 NA CAWSAPPREQFF TGTGCCTGGAGTGCCCCCCCCCGGGAGCAGTTCTTC
TRBJ2-3 NA TRBV18 NA CASSPRDTQYF TGTGCCAGCTCACCGAGAGATACGCAGTATTTT
TRBJ2-2 TRBD1 TRBV11-3 once CASSLGTGNTGELFF TGTGCCAGCAGCTTGGGGACAGGGAACACCGGGGAGCTGTTTTTT
TRBJ1-1 NA TRBV7-9 NA CASSLGGDTEAFF TGTGCCAGCAGCTTAGGGGGGGACACTGAAGCTTTCTTT
TRBJ2-7 NA TRBV5-5 NA CASSSGLYEQYF TGTGCCAGCAGCTCCGGACTCTACGAGCAGTACTTC
TRBJ2-7 TRBD1 TRBV5-1 NA CASSEDRGAYEQYF TGCGCCAGCAGCGAGGACAGGGGGGCCTACGAGCAGTACTTC
TRBJ2-4 TRBD2 TRBV4-1 NA CASSQAGGAKNIQYF TGCGCCAGCAGCCAAGCGGGAGGAGCCAAAAACATTCAGTACTTC
TRBJ1-2 NA TRBV7-9 NA CASNKGLAYGYTF TGTGCCAGCAACAAGGGGCTTGCCTATGGCTACACCTTC
TRBJ2-1 TRBD2 TRBV6-5 NA CASSLAGGINEQFF TGTGCCAGCAGTCTAGCGGGGGGAATCAATGAGCAGTTCTTC
TRBJ1-1 NA TRBV7-9 NA CASSRQAKAASQVNTEAFF TGTGCCAGCAGTCGACAGGCTAAAGCGGCCAGCCAGGTGAACACTGAAGCTTTCTTT
TRBJ1-1 NA TRBV7-9 NA CASSLSPRGGTEAFF TGTGCCAGCAGCTTAAGTCCCAGGGGTGGCACTGAAGCTTTCTTT
TRBJ2-1 NA TRBV29-1 NA CSVGSPSNEQFF TGCAGCGTTGGCTCGCCTAGCAATGAGCAGTTCTTC
TRBJ1-3 NA TRBV12-5 once CASGLVPVPGNTIYF TGTGCTAGTGGTTTGGTACCGGTCCCTGGAAACACCATATATTTT
TRBJ1-2 NA TRBV29-1 NA CSASERYGYTF TGCAGCGCCTCCGAACGGTATGGCTACACCTTC
TRBJ1-2 NA TRBV25-1 NA CASSEGLYGYTF TGTGCCAGCAGTGAGGGCCTTTATGGCTACACCTTC
TRBJ1-5 NA TRBV28 NA CASSWGQGNQPQHF TGTGCCAGCAGTTGGGGGCAGGGCAATCAGCCCCAGCATTTT